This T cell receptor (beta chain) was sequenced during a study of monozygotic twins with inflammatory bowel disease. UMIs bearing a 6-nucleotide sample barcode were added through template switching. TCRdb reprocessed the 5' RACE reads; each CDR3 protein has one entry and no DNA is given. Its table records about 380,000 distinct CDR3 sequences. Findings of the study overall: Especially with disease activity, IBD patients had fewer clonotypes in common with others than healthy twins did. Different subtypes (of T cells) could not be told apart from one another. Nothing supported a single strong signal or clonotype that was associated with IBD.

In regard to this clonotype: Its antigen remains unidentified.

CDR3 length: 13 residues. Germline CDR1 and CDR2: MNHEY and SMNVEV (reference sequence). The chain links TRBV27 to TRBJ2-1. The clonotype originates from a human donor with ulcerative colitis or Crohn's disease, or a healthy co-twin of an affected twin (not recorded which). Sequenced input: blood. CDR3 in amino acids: CASSFRTYNEQFF.